A selection of T cell receptor beta chains follows, all from one sample in a study of cytomegalovirus exposure and HLA in healthy donors. Sequencing was performed with immunoSEQ multiplex PCR; in TCRdb, only in-frame clones are kept and a portion is missing. The data contain under 110,000 clones, 65% to 85% of them singletons. Sequenced material: PBMCs. These receptors were obtained from a man aged 45-60 years in good health and CMV-seronegative. The CDR3 runs from the conserved cysteine through the conserved F or W. D genes are given only for firm matches. Where a row states a size, it is once, few, many or the class of an expanded clone; other rows omit it.

>TRBJ1-1|NA|TRBV27|NA
CASSLSSRNAEAFF
TGTGCCAGCAGTTTATCCAGCAGGAACGCTGAAGCTTTCTTT
>TRBJ2-1|NA|TRBV4-3|TRBD2
CASSQEVTSGIYNEQFF
TGCGCCAGCAGCCAAGAGGTCACTAGCGGGATTTACAATGAGCAGTTCTTC
>TRBJ2-1|few|TRBV11-2|NA
CASSYQDSSYNEQFF
TGTGCCAGCAGCTACCAGGACAGCTCCTACAATGAGCAGTTCTTC
>TRBJ2-1|NA|TRBV2|NA
CASRERASVSNEQFF
TGTGCCAGCAGGGAACGGGCTAGCGTCTCCAATGAGCAGTTCTTC
>TRBJ2-3|NA|TRBV23-1|TRBD2
CASSQLAGCPTDTQYF
TGCGCCAGCAGTCAACTAGCGGGATGTCCCACAGATACGCAGTATTTT
>TRBJ2-3|NA|TRBV5-1|TRBD1
CASSLGQGATDTQYF
TGCGCCAGCAGCTTGGGGCAGGGGGCCACAGATACGCAGTATTTT
>TRBJ2-1|NA|TRBV7-2|NA
CASSLNGGFTYNEQFF
TGTGCCAGCAGCTTAAATGGCGGATTCACCTACAATGAGCAGTTCTTC
>TRBJ2-1|NA|TRBV27|NA
CASSYFDEQFF
TGTGCCAGCAGTTACTTCGATGAGCAGTTCTTC
>TRBJ2-4|NA|TRBV23-1|TRBD1
CASSHAGTGTKNIQYF
TGCGCCAGCAGTCACGCCGGGACAGGGACCAAAAACATTCAGTACTTC
>TRBJ2-3|NA|TRBV4-3|TRBD2
CASSQETSGSGDTQYF
TGCGCCAGCAGCCAAGAGACTAGCGGGAGCGGTGATACGCAGTATTTT
>TRBJ1-2|NA|TRBV6-6|TRBD1
CASRYRDRSFNYGYTF
TGTGCCAGCAGATACCGGGACAGGAGCTTTAACTATGGCTACACCTTC
>TRBJ2-1|NA|TRBV30|NA
CAWSAGNRDYNEQFF
TGTGCCTGGAGTGCTGGAAACAGGGACTACAATGAGCAGTTCTTC
>TRBJ1-6|NA|TRBV7-9|TRBD1
CASSLGTGEPYNSPLHF
TGTGCCAGCAGCTTAGGCACAGGGGAGCCCTATAATTCACCCCTCCACTTT
>TRBJ1-5|NA|TRBV5-6|TRBD1
CASSSGQGYNQPQHF
TGTGCCAGCAGCTCCGGACAGGGGTACAATCAGCCCCAGCATTTT
>TRBJ1-4|NA|TRBV5-1|TRBD1
CASRAGTGTEKLFF
TGCGCCAGCAGGGCCGGGACAGGGACTGAAAAACTGTTTTTT
>TRBJ2-2|NA|TRBV2|TRBD2
CASSERTSMAGELFF
TGTGCCAGCAGTGAAAGGACTAGTATGGCCGGGGAGCTGTTTTTT
>TRBJ1-1|NA|TRBV30|NA
CAWKPQNTEAFF
TGTGCCTGGAAGCCCCAGAACACTGAAGCTTTCTTT
>TRBJ2-2|NA|TRBV7-6|TRBD1
CASSTRQGKTGELFF
TGTGCCAGCAGCACCCGACAGGGAAAAACCGGGGAGCTGTTTTTT